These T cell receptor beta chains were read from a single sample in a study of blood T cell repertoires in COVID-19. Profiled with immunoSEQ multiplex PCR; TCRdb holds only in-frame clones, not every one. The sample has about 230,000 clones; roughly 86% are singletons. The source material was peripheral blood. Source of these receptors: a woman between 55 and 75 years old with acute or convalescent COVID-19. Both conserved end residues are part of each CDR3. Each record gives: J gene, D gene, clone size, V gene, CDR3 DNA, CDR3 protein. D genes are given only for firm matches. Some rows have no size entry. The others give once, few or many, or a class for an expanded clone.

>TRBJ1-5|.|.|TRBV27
TGTGCCAGCAGTTTTCGGCAGGGGAATCAGCCCCAGCATTTT
CASSFRQGNQPQHF
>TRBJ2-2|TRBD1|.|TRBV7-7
TGTGCTAGCAGCTTAGACAGGGTCGGGGAGCTGTTTTTT
CASSLDRVGELFF
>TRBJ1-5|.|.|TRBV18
TGTGCCAGCTCACCGTCCGGGAGTGGCAATCAGCCCCAGCATTTT
CASSPSGSGNQPQHF
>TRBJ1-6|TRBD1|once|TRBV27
TGTGCCAGCAGCCCTAGTGCGGGACAGGGATTACCACCCCTCCACTTT
CASSPSAGQGLPPLHF
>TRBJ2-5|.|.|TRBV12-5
TGTGCTAGTGGTCTCGGACAAATTGGACAAGAGACCCAGTACTTC
CASGLGQIGQETQYF
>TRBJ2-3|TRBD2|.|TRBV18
TGTGCCAGCTCACCCCTGGGAGCGGGGGGGACAGATACGCAGTATTTT
CASSPLGAGGTDTQYF
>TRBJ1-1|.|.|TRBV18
TGTGCCAGCTCTTGGGAGGGCACCGGAGGTACTGAAGCTTTCTTT
CASSWEGTGGTEAFF
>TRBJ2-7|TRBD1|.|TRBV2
TGTGCCAGCAGTTTATTCGGGGACAGGGTGCAAAGCGAGCAGTACTTC
CASSLFGDRVQSEQYF
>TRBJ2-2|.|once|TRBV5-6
TGTGCCAGCAGCTATGACCCAGGGATATGGCGGAGAGGCACCGGGGAGCTGTTTTTT
CASSYDPGIWRRGTGELFF
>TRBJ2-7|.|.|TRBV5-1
TGCGCCAGCAAACGTGGGGAGGCATCCTACGAGCAGTACTTC
CASKRGEASYEQYF
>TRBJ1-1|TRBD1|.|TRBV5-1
TGCGCCAGCGGCGACAGGGTTCGGACTGAAGCTTTCTTT
CASGDRVRTEAFF
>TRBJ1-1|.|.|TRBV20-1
TGCAGTTTAGGGAGGAGGCCTGAAGCTTTCTTT
CSLGRRPEAFF
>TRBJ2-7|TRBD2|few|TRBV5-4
TGTGCCAGCAGCCGGACTAGCGAAATCTACGAGCAGTACTTC
CASSRTSEIYEQYF
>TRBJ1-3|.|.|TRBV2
TGTGCCAGCAGTGTAGGGGCCGTAGGAAACACCATATATTTT
CASSVGAVGNTIYF
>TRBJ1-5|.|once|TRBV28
TGTGCCAGCAGTTTATACAGGACGACTAGCAATCAGCCCCAGCATTTT
CASSLYRTTSNQPQHF
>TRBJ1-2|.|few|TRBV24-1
TGTGCCACCAGTCAGGCGAACTATGGCTACACCTTC
CATSQANYGYTF
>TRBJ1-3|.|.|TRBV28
TGTGCCAGCAGCCGAGACTACTCTGGAAACACCATATATTTT
CASSRDYSGNTIYF
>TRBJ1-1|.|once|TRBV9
TGTGCCAGCAGCGTAGATCTAGGGGGTACTGAAGCTTTCTTT
CASSVDLGGTEAFF
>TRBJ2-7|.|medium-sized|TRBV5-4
TGTGCCAGCAGCTTGGGTGGGGGCGGCGAGCAGTACTTC
CASSLGGGGEQYF
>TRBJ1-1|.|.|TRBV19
TGTGCCAGTGGGGCGGCTTTGAACACTGAAGCTTTCTTT
CASGAALNTEAFF
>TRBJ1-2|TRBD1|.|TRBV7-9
TGTGCCAGCAGGGGCGGGACAGAAGCTAACTATGGCTACACCTTC
CASRGGTEANYGYTF
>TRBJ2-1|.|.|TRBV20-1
TGCAGTGCGGGAGGTAACAATGAGCAGTTCTTC
CSAGGNNEQFF
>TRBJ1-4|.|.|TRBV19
TGTGCCAGTAGTGGCGGGACTATAGGTGAAAAACTGTTTTTT
CASSGGTIGEKLFF
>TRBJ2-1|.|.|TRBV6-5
TGTGCCAGCAGTTACCTAGATGAGCAGTTCTTC
CASSYLDEQFF
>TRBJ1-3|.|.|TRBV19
TGTGCCAGTAGTTCCCCGGGACTCGCAAACTCTGGAAACACCATATATTTT
CASSSPGLANSGNTIYF
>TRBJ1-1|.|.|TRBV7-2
TGTGCCAGCAGCTTAACCCTCCGCGCTGAAGCTTTCTTT
CASSLTLRAEAFF
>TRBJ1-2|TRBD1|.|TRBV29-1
TGCAGCGTCCGACAGGGCTCTAACTATGGCTACACCTTC
CSVRQGSNYGYTF
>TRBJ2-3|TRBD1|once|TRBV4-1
TGCGCCAGCAGCCTTATCGGACAGGGAAGGGATACGCAGTATTTT
CASSLIGQGRDTQYF
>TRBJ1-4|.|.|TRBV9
TGTGCCAGCAGCGTAGCTACAACAGTTAATGAAAAACTGTTTTTT
CASSVATTVNEKLFF
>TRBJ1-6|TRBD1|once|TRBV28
TGTGCCAGCAGCCTTGGACAGGGGCTCCTGTACTCCTATAATTCACCCCTCCACTTT
CASSLGQGLLYSYNSPLHF
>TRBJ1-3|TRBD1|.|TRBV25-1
TGTGCCAGCAGGGAGGCAGGGGGCGGAAACACCATATATTTT
CASREAGGGNTIYF